This entry concerns a single TCR beta chain. CDR3 length: 15 residues. Trimming cost V 8 bases and J 0 bases, with 14 bases left between them. Germline V gene sequence: CDR1 MDHEN, CDR2 SYDVKM. The cohort comprised adults aged about 18 to 89 years residing in 24 US areas. Membership in each cohort depended on participant-reported clinical history. The entry originates in a study of blood T cell repertoires in COVID-19. The protocol was immunoSEQ multiplex PCR, while the TCRdb copy is restricted to in-frame clones and leaves out a portion. The table shows over 200,000 clones, with 87% occurring only once.

The chain carries TRBV28 and TRBJ1-5; D not certain. Input material: PBMCs or T cells enriched from blood (not recorded which). The sequence derives from a man aged 25-45 years who had recovered from COVID-19. The CDR3 reads CASRSRGYSNQPQHF. The CDR3 nucleotides are TGTGCCAGCCGTAGCCGGGGATATAGCAATCAGCCCCAGCATTTT.